The entry below gives a single T cell receptor beta chain sequence along with its context. No antigen is known for it. TCRdb re-called the reads with MiXCR, one entry per CDR3 protein. The sample shows about 62,000 distinct CDR3 sequences, roughly two thirds of them seen only once. These data belong to a study of type 1 regulatory T cells. Whole-study context: An in vitro protocol generated T-allo10, a Tr1-enriched, alloantigen-specific CD4 T cell product. Overall study results and limits: Compared with non-type 1 regulatory T cells, type 1 regulatory T cells showed a more restricted TCR repertoire.

This CDR3 is 18 amino acids long. The germline CDR1 and CDR2 sequences are MDHEN and SYDVKM. V was clipped by 1 base and J by 5 bases, with 20 bases between them. The chain uses TRBV28 and TRBJ2-2; D possibly uses TRBD1 or TRBD2 (5 bases each). This clonotype was sampled from a human donor in good health. The source material was cultured non-Tr1 T cells, either the whole culture or a sorted T cell fraction (not recorded which). The CDR3 here is CASSLYAPRQRSTGELFF. CDR3 bases: TGTGCCAGCAGTTTATATGCCCCGAGACAGCGGAGTACCGGGGAGCTGTTTTTT.